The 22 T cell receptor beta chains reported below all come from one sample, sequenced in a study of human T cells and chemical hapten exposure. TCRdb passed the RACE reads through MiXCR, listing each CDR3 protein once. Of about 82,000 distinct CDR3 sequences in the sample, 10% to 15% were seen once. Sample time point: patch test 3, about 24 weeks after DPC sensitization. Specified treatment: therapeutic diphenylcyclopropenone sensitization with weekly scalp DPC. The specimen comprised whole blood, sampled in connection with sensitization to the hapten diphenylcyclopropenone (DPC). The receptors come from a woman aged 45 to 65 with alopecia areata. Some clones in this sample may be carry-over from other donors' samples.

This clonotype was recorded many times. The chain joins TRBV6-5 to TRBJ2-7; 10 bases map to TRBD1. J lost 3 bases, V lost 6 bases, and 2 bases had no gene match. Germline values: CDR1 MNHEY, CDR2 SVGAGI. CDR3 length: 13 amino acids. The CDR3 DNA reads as TGTGCCAGCAGCCGGGACAGGGGCTACGAGCAGTACTTC. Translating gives CASSRDRGYEQYF.

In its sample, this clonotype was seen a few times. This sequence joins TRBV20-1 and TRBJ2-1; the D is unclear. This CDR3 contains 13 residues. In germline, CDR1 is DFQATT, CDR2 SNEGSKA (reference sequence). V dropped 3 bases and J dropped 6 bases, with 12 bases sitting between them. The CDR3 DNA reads TGCAGTGCTAGCGCGGACCCCGGCAATGAGCAGTTCTTC. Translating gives CSASADPGNEQFF.

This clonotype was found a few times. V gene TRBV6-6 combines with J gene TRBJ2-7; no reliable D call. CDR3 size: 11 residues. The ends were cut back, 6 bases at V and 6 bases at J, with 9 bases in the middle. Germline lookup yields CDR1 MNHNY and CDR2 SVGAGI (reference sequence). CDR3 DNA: TGTGCCAGCAGCCAATTGTTCGAGCAGTACTTC. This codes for CASSQLFEQYF.

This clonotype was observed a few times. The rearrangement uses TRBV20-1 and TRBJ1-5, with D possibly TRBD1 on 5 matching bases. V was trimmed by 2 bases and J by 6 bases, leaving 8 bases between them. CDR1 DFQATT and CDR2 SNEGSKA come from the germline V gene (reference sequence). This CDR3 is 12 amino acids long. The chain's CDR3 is CSARQGVQPQHF. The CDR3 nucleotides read TGCAGTGCTAGACAGGGAGTTCAGCCCCAGCATTTT.

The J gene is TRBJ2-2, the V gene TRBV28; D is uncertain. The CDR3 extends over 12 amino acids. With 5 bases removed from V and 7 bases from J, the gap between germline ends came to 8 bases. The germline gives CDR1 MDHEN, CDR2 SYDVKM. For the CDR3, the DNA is TGTGCCAGCAGTCTCCTAGGCGGGGAGCTGTTTTTT. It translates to CASSLLGGELFF.

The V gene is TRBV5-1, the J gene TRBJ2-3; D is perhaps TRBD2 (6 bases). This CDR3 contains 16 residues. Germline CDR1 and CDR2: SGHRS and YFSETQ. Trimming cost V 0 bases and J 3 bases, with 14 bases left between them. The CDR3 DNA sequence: TGCGCCAGCAGCTTGGGCGGACTACTGTCGACAGATACGCAGTATTTT. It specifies CASSLGGLLSTDTQYF.

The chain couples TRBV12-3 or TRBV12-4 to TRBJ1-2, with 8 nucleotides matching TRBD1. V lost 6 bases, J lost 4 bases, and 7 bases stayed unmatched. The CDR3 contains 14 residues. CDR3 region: CASSRTGITYGYTF. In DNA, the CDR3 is TGTGCCAGCAGCCGGACAGGGATAACCTATGGCTACACCTTC.

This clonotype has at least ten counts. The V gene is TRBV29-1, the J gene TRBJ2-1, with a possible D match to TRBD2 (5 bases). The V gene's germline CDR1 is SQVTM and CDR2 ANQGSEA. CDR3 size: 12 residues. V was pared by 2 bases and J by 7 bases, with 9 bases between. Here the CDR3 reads CSVEPSSNEQFF. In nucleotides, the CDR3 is TGCAGCGTTGAACCTAGCTCGAATGAGCAGTTCTTC.

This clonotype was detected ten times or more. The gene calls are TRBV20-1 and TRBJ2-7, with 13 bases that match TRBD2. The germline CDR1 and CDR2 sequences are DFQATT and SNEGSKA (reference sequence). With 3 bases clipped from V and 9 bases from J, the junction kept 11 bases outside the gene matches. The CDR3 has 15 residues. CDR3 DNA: TGCAGTGCTAGGCAGCCGGGACTAGCGGGAAGTCTGCAGTACTTC. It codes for CSARQPGLAGSLQYF.

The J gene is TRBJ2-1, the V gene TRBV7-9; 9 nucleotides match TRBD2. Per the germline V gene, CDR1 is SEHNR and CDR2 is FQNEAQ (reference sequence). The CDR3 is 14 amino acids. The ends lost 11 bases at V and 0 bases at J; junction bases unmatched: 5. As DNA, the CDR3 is TGTGCCGGGCGGGAGGGGAGCTCCTACAATGAGCAGTTCTTC. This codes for CAGREGSSYNEQFF.

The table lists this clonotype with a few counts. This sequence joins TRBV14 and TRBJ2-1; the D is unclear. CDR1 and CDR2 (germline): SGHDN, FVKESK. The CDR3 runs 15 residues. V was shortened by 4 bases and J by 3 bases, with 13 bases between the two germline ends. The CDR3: CASSPRSSSYNEQFF. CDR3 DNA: TGTGCCAGCAGCCCCCGGTCGTCTAGCTACAATGAGCAGTTCTTC.

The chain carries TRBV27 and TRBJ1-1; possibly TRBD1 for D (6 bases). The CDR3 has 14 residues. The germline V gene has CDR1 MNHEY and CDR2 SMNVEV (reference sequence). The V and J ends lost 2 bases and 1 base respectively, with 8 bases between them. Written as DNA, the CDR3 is TGTGCCAGCAGTTTAGGACAGAAGAACACTGAAGCTTTCTTT. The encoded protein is CASSLGQKNTEAFF.

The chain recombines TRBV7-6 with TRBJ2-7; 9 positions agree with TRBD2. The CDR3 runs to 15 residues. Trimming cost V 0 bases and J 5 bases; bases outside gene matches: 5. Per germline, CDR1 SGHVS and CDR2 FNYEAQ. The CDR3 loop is CASSLAQIAGDEQYF. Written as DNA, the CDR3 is TGTGCCAGCAGCTTAGCCCAAATAGCGGGAGACGAGCAGTACTTC.

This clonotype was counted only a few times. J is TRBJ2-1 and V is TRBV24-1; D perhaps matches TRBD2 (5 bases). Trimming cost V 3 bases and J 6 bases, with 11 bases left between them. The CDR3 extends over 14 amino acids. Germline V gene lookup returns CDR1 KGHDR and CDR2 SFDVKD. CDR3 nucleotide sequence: TGTGCCACCAGTGATCCCGGACGGGGCAATGAGCAGTTCTTC. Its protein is CATSDPGRGNEQFF.

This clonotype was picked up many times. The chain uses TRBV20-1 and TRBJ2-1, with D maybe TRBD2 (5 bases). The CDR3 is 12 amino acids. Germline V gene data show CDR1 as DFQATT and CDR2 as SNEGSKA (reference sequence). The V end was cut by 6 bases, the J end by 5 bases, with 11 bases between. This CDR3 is CSAPGLHNEQFF. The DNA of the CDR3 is TGCAGTGCCCCGGGATTACACAATGAGCAGTTCTTC.

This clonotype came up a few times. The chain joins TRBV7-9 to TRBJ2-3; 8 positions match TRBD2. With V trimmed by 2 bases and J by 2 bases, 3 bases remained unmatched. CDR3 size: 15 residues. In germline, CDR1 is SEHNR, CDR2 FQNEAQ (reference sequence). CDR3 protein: CASSLSGSYTDTQYF. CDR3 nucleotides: TGTGCCAGCAGCTTAAGCGGGAGCTACACAGATACGCAGTATTTT.

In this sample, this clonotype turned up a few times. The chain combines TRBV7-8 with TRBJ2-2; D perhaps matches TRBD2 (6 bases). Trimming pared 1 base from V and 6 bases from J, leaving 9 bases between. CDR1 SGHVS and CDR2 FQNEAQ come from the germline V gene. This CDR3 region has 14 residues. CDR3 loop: CASSLVAGPGELFF. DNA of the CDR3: TGTGCCAGCAGCTTAGTTGCGGGACCCGGGGAGCTGTTTTTT.

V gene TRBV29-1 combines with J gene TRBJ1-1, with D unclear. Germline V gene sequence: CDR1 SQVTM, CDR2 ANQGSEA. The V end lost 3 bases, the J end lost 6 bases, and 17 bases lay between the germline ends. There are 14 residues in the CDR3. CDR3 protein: CSVETILTRPEAFF. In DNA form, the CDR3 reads TGCAGCGTTGAGACAATCCTAACAAGACCTGAAGCTTTCTTT. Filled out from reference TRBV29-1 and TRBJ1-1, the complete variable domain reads SAVISQKPSRDICQRGTSLTIQCQVDSQVTMMFWYRQQPGQSLTLIATANQGSEATYESGFVIDKFPISRPNLTFSTLTVSNMSPEDSSIYLCSVETILTRPEAFFGQGTRLTVV.

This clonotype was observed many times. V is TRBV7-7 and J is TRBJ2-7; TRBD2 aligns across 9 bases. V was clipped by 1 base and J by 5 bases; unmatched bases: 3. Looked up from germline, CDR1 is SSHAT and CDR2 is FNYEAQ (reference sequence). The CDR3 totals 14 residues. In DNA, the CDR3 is TGTGCCAGCAGCTTAGTAGCGGGAGCACACGAGCAGTACTTC. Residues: CASSLVAGAHEQYF.

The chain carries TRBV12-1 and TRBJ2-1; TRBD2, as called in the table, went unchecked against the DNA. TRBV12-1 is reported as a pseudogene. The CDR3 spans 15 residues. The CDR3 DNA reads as TGTGCCAGCAGCTCCTTCGGACTAGCGGCCAATGAGCAGTTCTTC. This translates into CASSSFGLAANEQFF.

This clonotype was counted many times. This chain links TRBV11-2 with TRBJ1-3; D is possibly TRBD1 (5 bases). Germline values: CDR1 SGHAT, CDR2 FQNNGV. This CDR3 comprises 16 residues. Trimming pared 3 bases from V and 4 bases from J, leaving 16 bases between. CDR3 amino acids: CASSFGGTRDGNTIYF. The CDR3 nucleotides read TGTGCCAGCAGCTTTGGAGGGACGCGTGACGGAAACACCATATATTTT.

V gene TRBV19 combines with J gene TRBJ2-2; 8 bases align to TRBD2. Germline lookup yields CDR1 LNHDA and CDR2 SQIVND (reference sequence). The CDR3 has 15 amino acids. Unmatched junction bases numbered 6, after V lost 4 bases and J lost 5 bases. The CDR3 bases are TGTGCCAGTAGTACACTCGGCGGGGGGACCGGGGAGCTGTTTTTT. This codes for CASSTLGGGTGELFF.